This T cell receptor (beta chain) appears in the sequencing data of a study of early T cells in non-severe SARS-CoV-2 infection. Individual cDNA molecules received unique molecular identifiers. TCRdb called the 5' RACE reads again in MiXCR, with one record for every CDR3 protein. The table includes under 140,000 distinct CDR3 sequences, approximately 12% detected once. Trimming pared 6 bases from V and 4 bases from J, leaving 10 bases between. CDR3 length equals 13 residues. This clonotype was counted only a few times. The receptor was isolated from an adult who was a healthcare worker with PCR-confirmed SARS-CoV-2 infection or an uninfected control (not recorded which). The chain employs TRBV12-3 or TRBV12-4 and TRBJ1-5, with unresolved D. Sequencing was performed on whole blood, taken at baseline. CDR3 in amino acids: CASRTMDNQPQHF. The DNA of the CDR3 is TGTGCCAGCAGGACGATGGATAATCAGCCCCAGCATTTT.